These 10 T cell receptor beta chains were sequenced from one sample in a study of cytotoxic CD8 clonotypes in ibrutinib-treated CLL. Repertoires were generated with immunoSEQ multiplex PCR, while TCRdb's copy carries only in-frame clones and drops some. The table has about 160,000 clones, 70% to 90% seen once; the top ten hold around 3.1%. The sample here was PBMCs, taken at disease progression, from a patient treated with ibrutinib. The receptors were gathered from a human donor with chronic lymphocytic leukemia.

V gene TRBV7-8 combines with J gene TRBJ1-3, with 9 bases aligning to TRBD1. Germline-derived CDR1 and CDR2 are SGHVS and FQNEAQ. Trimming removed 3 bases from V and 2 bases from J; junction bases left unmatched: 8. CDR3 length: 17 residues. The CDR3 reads CASSLALQGAAGNTIYF. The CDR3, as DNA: TGTGCCAGCAGCTTGGCCCTACAGGGGGCGGCTGGAAACACCATATATTTT.

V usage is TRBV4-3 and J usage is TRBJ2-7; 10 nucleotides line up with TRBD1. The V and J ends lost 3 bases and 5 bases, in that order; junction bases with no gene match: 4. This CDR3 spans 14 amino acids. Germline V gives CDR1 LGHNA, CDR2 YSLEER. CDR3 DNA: TGCGCCAGCAGCCAGGGACAGGGGTTAGACGAGCAGTACTTC. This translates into CASSQGQGLDEQYF.

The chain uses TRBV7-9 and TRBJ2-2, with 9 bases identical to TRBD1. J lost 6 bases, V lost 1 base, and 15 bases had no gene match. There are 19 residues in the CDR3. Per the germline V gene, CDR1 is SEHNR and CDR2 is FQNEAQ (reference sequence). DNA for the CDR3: TGTGCCAGCAGCTTAGATTTTCTGGGGACAGGGTCTATCGCCGGGGAGCTGTTTTTT. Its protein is CASSLDFLGTGSIAGELFF. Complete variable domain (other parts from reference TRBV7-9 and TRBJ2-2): DTGVSQNPRHKITKRGQNVTFRCDPISEHNRLYWYRQTLGQGPEFLTYFQNEAQLEKSRLLSDRFSAERPKGSFSTLEIQRTEQGDSAMYLCASSLDFLGTGSIAGELFFGEGSRLTVL.

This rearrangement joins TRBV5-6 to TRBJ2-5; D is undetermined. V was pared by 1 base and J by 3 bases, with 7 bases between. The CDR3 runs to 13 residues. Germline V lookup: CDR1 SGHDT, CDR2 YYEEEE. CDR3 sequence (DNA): TGTGCCAGCAGCTTGCTGGGGAAAGAGACCCAGTACTTC. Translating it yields CASSLLGKETQYF.

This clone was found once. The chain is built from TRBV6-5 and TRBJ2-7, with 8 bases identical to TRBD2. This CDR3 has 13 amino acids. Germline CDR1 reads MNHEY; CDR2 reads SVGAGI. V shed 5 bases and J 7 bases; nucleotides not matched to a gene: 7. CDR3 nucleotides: TGTGCCAGCAGTCTTAGACTAGCGACGGAGCAGTACTTC. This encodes CASSLRLATEQYF.

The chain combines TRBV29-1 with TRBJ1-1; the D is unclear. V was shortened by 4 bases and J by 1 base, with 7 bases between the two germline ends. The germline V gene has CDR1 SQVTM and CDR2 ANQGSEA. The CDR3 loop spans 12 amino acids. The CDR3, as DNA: TGCAGCGTTGTCGAGACGAACACTGAAGCTTTCTTT. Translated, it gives CSVVETNTEAFF.

As DNA, the CDR3 is TGTGCCAGCAGCTTAGGGGGGTTCTCCCACTACGAGCAGTACTTC. Protein product: CASSLGGFSHYEQYF. The chain joins TRBV11-1 to TRBJ2-7; D might be TRBD1 or TRBD2, each matching 5 bases. Germline values: CDR1 SGHAT, CDR2 FQDESV (reference sequence). The CDR3 is 15 residues long. V was shortened by 1 base and J by 3 bases, with 13 bases between the two germline ends. Full variable domain (outside the CDR3, taken from reference TRBV11-1 and TRBJ2-7): EAEVAQSPRYKITEKSQAVAFWCDPISGHATLYWYRQILGQGPELLVQFQDESVVDDSQLPKDRFSAERLKGVDSTLKIQPAELGDSAMYLCASSLGGFSHYEQYFGPGTRLTVT.

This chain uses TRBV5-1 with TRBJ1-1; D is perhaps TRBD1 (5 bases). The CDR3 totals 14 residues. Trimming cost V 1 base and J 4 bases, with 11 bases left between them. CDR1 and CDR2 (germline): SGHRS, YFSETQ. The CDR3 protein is CASSLRQGGTEAFF. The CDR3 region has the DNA TGCGCCAGCAGCTTGCGGCAGGGCGGCACTGAAGCTTTCTTT.

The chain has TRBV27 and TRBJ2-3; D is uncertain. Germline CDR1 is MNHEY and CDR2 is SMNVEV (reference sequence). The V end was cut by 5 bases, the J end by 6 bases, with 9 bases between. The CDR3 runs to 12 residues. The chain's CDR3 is CASSRSRDTQYF. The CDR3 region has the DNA TGTGCCAGCAGTCGGAGCAGGGATACGCAGTATTTT.

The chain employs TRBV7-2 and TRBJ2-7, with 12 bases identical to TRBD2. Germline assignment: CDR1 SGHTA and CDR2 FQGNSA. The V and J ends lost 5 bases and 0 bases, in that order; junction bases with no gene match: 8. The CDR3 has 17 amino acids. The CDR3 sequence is CASSRGTSGSYSYEQYF. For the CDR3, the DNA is TGTGCCAGCAGCCGGGGGACTAGCGGGTCTTACTCCTACGAGCAGTACTTC.